Listed below are T cell receptor beta chains from one sample, sequenced in a study of blood T cells in healthy people across ages. In TCRdb, the 5' RACE reads were re-called with MiXCR into one record per CDR3 protein. Of 500,000 to 600,000 distinct CDR3 sequences in the sample, 27% are singletons; the top ten hold roughly 20%. Specimen: blood. The receptors originated from a woman aged 65 to 85 in good health. CDR3s leave out the opening cysteine and the closing phenylalanine or tryptophan.

v_call: TRBV4-2
j_call: TRBJ1-5
cdr3_aa: ASSQDREGLSNQPQH

v_call: TRBV9
j_call: TRBJ2-7
cdr3_aa: ASSVTGHEQY

v_call: TRBV29-1
j_call: TRBJ1-1
cdr3_aa: SVRGVNGPFTEAF

v_call: TRBV5-1
j_call: TRBJ2-3
cdr3_aa: ASSLAVTTTDTQY

v_call: TRBV29-1
j_call: TRBJ1-1
cdr3_aa: SAWTETNTEAF

v_call: TRBV20-1
j_call: .
cdr3_aa: SAPGLAGVREQY

v_call: TRBV29-1
j_call: TRBJ1-2
cdr3_aa: SVEDRDRVGGYT

v_call: TRBV7-9
j_call: TRBJ1-2
cdr3_aa: ASSALTGRGYT

v_call: TRBV29-1
j_call: TRBJ2-1
cdr3_aa: SASGGLPYNEQF

v_call: TRBV5-1
j_call: .
cdr3_aa: ASGPWGGEIYEQY

v_call: TRBV19
j_call: TRBJ1-2
cdr3_aa: ASSIGGISTLGYT

v_call: TRBV7-2
j_call: TRBJ2-3
cdr3_aa: ASSSNRGDTQY

v_call: TRBV6-5
j_call: TRBJ2-3
cdr3_aa: ASRRTTSGSADTQY

v_call: TRBV20-1
j_call: TRBJ1-5
cdr3_aa: SARAIGGAGQPQH

v_call: TRBV29-1
j_call: TRBJ2-7
cdr3_aa: TTGQGGVAEQY

v_call: TRBV29-1
j_call: TRBJ1-3
cdr3_aa: SGATSGNTVY

v_call: TRBV20-1
j_call: TRBJ2-7
cdr3_aa: SARKADYEQY

v_call: TRBV20-1
j_call: .
cdr3_aa: SARVTSSYNEQF

v_call: TRBV20-1
j_call: TRBJ2-1
cdr3_aa: SARIAGWEQF

v_call: TRBV6-2/TRBV6-3
j_call: .
cdr3_aa: ASSRFNEQF